The 32 T cell receptor beta chains in this list originate from one sample, sequenced in a study of cytomegalovirus exposure and HLA in healthy donors. Here immunoSEQ multiplex PCR was the method, and the copy in TCRdb shows in-frame clones only, minus some. The sample includes some 98,000 clones, roughly nine tenths of them seen just once. The sample comprised PBMCs. The receptor set was obtained from a man younger than 35 in good health and CMV-seropositive.

This rearrangement joins TRBV27 to TRBJ2-1; D gene unclear. Germline V gene data show CDR1 as MNHEY and CDR2 as SMNVEV (reference sequence). The CDR3 covers 13 residues. V lost 2 bases to trimming and J lost 8 bases, with 10 bases between them. CDR3 region: CASSLRLGYEQFF. The CDR3 DNA reads as TGTGCCAGCAGTTTAAGGCTGGGCTATGAGCAGTTCTTC.

This clone was counted a few times. This chain connects TRBV7-2 to TRBJ1-4; D is unclear. This CDR3 spans 16 amino acids. Trimming took 4 bases from V and 0 from J, leaving 12 bases between them. The V gene's germline CDR1 is SGHTA and CDR2 FQGNSA. Here the CDR3 DNA reads TGTGCCAGCAGCTATCAATGGCAGGCAACTAATGAAAAACTGTTTTTT. Translated, it gives CASSYQWQATNEKLFF.

The chain combines TRBV28 with TRBJ2-5; D might be TRBD1 (5 bases). Germline V gene data show CDR1 as MDHEN and CDR2 as SYDVKM. V was trimmed by 3 bases and J by 1 base, leaving 9 bases between them. The CDR3 has 14 residues. The CDR3 reads CASSFQGTQETQYF. The CDR3 DNA is TGTGCCAGCAGTTTTCAGGGAACCCAAGAGACCCAGTACTTC.

The chain has TRBV9 and TRBJ2-1, with D possibly being TRBD2 (5 bases). The CDR3 extends over 15 amino acids. From germline, CDR1 is SGDLS and CDR2 YYNGEE. Deletions cut 4 bases from V and 1 base from J, with 12 bases between. CDR3 sequence (DNA): TGTGCCAGCAGCTTGAGGGTTGGTTCCTACAATGAGCAGTTCTTC. Amino acids: CASSLRVGSYNEQFF.

The chain recombines TRBV11-3 with TRBJ2-6, with TRBD1 matching over 9 bases. The CDR3 has 16 amino acids. Germline V lookup: CDR1 SGHNT, CDR2 YENEEA. V shed 1 base and J 2 bases; nucleotides not matched to a gene: 0. CDR3 nucleotide sequence: TGTGCCAGCAGCTTAGGGGACAGGGCTGGGGCCAACGTCCTGACTTTC. Translated, it gives CASSLGDRAGANVLTF.

V gene TRBV7-8 combines with J gene TRBJ2-1; 12 bases are shared with TRBD2. The J segment lost 10 bases and the V segment lost 1 base, leaving 11 bases of the junction unmatched. CDR1 SGHVS and CDR2 FQNEAQ come from the germline V gene. The CDR3 totals 17 residues. Here the CDR3 DNA reads TGTGCCAGCAGCTTAGTTGCTCGGACTAGCGGGATCGGGGAGCAGTTCTTC. Translating it yields CASSLVARTSGIGEQFF.

The V gene is TRBV27, the J gene TRBJ1-5, with D uncertain. This CDR3 spans 15 amino acids. V lost 4 bases and J 0 bases, leaving 10 bases between the germline ends. The V gene's germline CDR1 is MNHEY and CDR2 SMNVEV (reference sequence). The CDR3 reads CASSSHDTSNQPQHF. As DNA, the CDR3 is TGTGCCAGCAGTTCCCATGACACTAGCAATCAGCCCCAGCATTTT.

V gene TRBV15 combines with J gene TRBJ2-7, with a tentative D call TRBD1 (5 bases). CDR1 is LNHNV and CDR2 is YYDKDF in the germline V gene (reference sequence). This CDR3 spans 14 amino acids. V shed 3 bases and J shed 5 bases, with 14 bases lying between them. The CDR3 DNA follows: TGTGCCACCAGCAGTTCCAGGGTTTCCCACGAGCAGTACTTC. This codes for CATSSSRVSHEQYF.

The chain recombines TRBV9 with TRBJ2-5; D perhaps matches TRBD1 (6 bases). Germline V lookup: CDR1 SGDLS, CDR2 YYNGEE. CDR3 length: 15 residues. The V end lost 4 bases, the J end lost 1 base, and 14 bases lay between the germline ends. The CDR3 is CASSPGAGSQETQYF. Written as DNA, the CDR3 is TGTGCCAGCAGCCCAGGGGCTGGCAGCCAAGAGACCCAGTACTTC. Variable domain in full (rest from reference TRBV9 and TRBJ2-5): DSGVTQTPKHLITATGQRVTLRCSPRSGDLSVYWYQQSLDQGLQFLIQYYNGEERAKGNILERFSAQQFPDLHSELNLSSLELGDSALYFCASSPGAGSQETQYFGPGTRLLVL.

In DNA form, the CDR3 reads TGTGCCAGCAGTGAATATGGGGGGAGCAATCAGCCCCAGCATTTT. This gives the protein CASSEYGGSNQPQHF. The gene calls are TRBV25-1 and TRBJ1-5; maybe TRBD1 (5 bases). Germline loops: CDR1 MGHDK, CDR2 SYGVNS. Trimming removed 0 bases at V and 1 base at J, with 7 bases between. The CDR3 loop spans 15 amino acids. The entire variable domain, with the rest obtained from reference TRBV25-1 and TRBJ1-5, is as follows: EADIYQTPRYLVIGTGKKITLECSQTMGHDKMYWYQQDPGMELHLIHYSYGVNSTEKGDLSSESTVSRIRTEHFPLTLESARPSHTSQYLCASSEYGGSNQPQHFGDGTRLSIL.

In this sample, this clone turned up once. The V and J genes are TRBV2 and TRBJ2-3; D is undetermined. The CDR3 consists of 15 residues. V was shortened by 5 bases and J by 0 bases, with 12 bases between the two germline ends. The germline CDR1 and CDR2 sequences are SNHLY and FYNNEI. The CDR3 DNA reads TGTGCCAGCAGTTCTAGACTTACTAGCACAGATACGCAGTATTTT. It translates to CASSSRLTSTDTQYF.

The chain recombines TRBV7-6 with TRBJ2-5; 12 nucleotides match TRBD2. The CDR3 has 16 amino acids. The germline gives CDR1 SGHVS, CDR2 FNYEAQ. Losses at the gene ends were 5 bases for V and 3 bases for J; bases not matched to a gene: 7. CDR3 region: CASSGGLAGLEETQYF. The CDR3 DNA sequence: TGTGCCAGCAGCGGCGGACTAGCGGGACTAGAAGAGACCCAGTACTTC.

The rearrangement uses TRBV5-1 and TRBJ2-5; a weak D match, TRBD2 (8 bases). This CDR3 spans 16 amino acids. Between the trimmed V and J ends, which lost 5 bases and 3 bases, there was a span of 20 bases. The V gene's germline CDR1 is SGHRS and CDR2 YFSETQ. The chain's CDR3 is CASRPGGGDLKETQYF. In DNA, the CDR3 is TGCGCCAGCAGACCGGGAGGGGGCGACCTTAAAGAGACCCAGTACTTC.

This chain connects TRBV4-1 to TRBJ2-1; 13 positions match TRBD2. V gave up 0 bases and J gave up 8 bases; unmatched junction bases: 10. Per the germline V gene, CDR1 is MGHRA and CDR2 is YSYEKL. The CDR3 is 18 residues long. In nucleotides, the CDR3 is TGCGCCAGCAGCCAAGAAGGGTTACTAGCGGGAGGGAAGGATGAGCAGTTCTTC. It translates to CASSQEGLLAGGKDEQFF.

A single count supports this clone. This chain joins TRBV5-6 and TRBJ2-2; 8 bases are shared with TRBD2. Trimming cost V 0 bases and J 1 base; bases outside gene matches: 5. Per the germline V gene, CDR1 is SGHDT and CDR2 is YYEEEE. This CDR3 is built from 17 residues. CDR3 sequence reads: CASSLGAAGGNTGELFF. The CDR3 nucleotides read TGTGCCAGCAGCTTGGGAGCCGCGGGGGGGAACACCGGGGAGCTGTTTTTT.

The V call is TRBV19, the J call TRBJ2-5; a weak D match, TRBD2 (6 bases). This CDR3 spans 14 amino acids. The germline gives CDR1 LNHDA, CDR2 SQIVND (reference sequence). V dropped 6 bases and J dropped 5 bases, with 16 bases sitting between them. Here the CDR3 DNA reads TGTGCCAGTAGGGGAGGCGGCGGGCTGGAGACCCAGTACTTC. It encodes CASRGGGGLETQYF.

This clone turned up a few times. As DNA, the CDR3 is TGCGCCAGCAGCAGACCTGGACGGGACAGAACCTACGAGCAGTACTTC. Its protein is CASSRPGRDRTYEQYF. The chain has TRBV4-1 and TRBJ2-7; 7 positions match TRBD1. The V segment lost 5 bases and the J segment 2 bases; nucleotides outside the gene matches: 12. This CDR3 spans 16 amino acids. The germline gives CDR1 MGHRA, CDR2 YSYEKL.

This chain uses TRBV7-9 with TRBJ2-7, with TRBD1 matching 8 bases. V dropped 5 bases and J dropped 2; count of bases not matched to a gene: 8. The CDR3 runs to 15 residues. The germline V gene encodes CDR1 SEHNR and CDR2 FQNEAQ (reference sequence). The CDR3 region has the DNA TGTGCCAGCAGCCAGATGGACAGGGTTCCCTACGAGCAGTACTTC. Amino acids: CASSQMDRVPYEQYF.

This sequence joins TRBV28 and TRBJ2-1, with D possibly TRBD1 on 6 matching bases. The CDR3 is made up of 15 amino acids. Germline assignment: CDR1 MDHEN and CDR2 SYDVKM. V was shortened by 3 bases and J by 3 bases, with 12 bases between the two germline ends. CDR3 residues: CASSLGADLYNEQFF. CDR3 DNA: TGTGCCAGCAGTTTGGGGGCGGATCTCTACAATGAGCAGTTCTTC.

This chain connects TRBV15 to TRBJ2-7; D is perhaps TRBD1 (6 bases). CDR1 and CDR2 from the germline V gene are LNHNV and YYDKDF (reference sequence). The CDR3 length is 13 residues. Deletions cut 3 bases from V and 6 bases from J, with 12 bases between. CDR3 loop: CATSSDGGGEQYF. The CDR3 DNA reads as TGTGCCACCAGCAGCGATGGGGGCGGCGAGCAGTACTTC.

The chain recombines TRBV4-1 with TRBJ2-7; D is uncertain. V dropped 2 bases and J dropped 4 bases, with 18 bases sitting between them. Germline CDR1 is MGHRA and CDR2 is YSYEKL. There are 16 residues in the CDR3. The CDR3 reads CASSQIPLELSYEQYF. DNA of the CDR3: TGCGCCAGCAGCCAAATTCCCCTAGAACTTTCGTACGAGCAGTACTTC.

CDR3 sequence reads: CASSPEGGANYGYTF. CDR3 nucleotides: TGCGCCAGCAGCCCCGAAGGGGGGGCAAACTATGGCTACACCTTC. This chain connects TRBV5-1 to TRBJ1-2, with D possibly TRBD1 on 6 matching bases. V lost 4 bases and J lost 2, with 15 bases in between. This CDR3 has 15 amino acids. Germline V gives CDR1 SGHRS, CDR2 YFSETQ.

The J gene is TRBJ2-1, the V gene TRBV29-1; unclear D gene. The CDR3 contains 11 residues. CDR1 and CDR2 (germline): SQVTM, ANQGSEA. Trimming took off 6 bases at V and 7 bases at J, with 10 bases between the two ends. This CDR3 is CSVGLQNEQFF. The CDR3 DNA is TGCAGCGTGGGCCTACAAAATGAGCAGTTCTTC.

The J gene is TRBJ2-3, the V gene TRBV28; 11 bases are shared with TRBD2. The CDR3 spans 20 residues. V shed 3 bases and J 0 bases; nucleotides not matched to a gene: 14. Germline V CDR1 and CDR2: MDHEN, SYDVKM. The CDR3 region has the DNA TGTGCCAGCAGTTTGTTGGGACTAGCGGTAACCGACACTAGCACAGATACGCAGTATTTT. Amino acids: CASSLLGLAVTDTSTDTQYF.

V gene TRBV6-5 combines with J gene TRBJ2-5, with 8 bases aligning to TRBD2. This CDR3 region has 13 residues. Germline values: CDR1 MNHEY, CDR2 SVGAGI. V lost 5 bases, J lost 4 bases, and 3 bases stayed unmatched. In DNA, the CDR3 is TGTGCCAGCAGTGGACTAGCCGGAGAGACCCAGTACTTC. It encodes CASSGLAGETQYF.

The rearrangement links TRBV7-3 to TRBJ2-6; no reliable D call. The CDR3 has 14 residues. Germline loops: CDR1 SGHTA, CDR2 FQGTGA. Trimming removed 5 bases at V and 3 bases at J, with 8 bases between. The CDR3 protein is CASSPRRGANVLTF. CDR3 DNA sequence: TGTGCCAGCAGCCCCCGTCGTGGGGCCAACGTCCTGACTTTC.

The J gene is TRBJ2-1, the V gene TRBV21-1; the D call TRBD2 from the table was never checked on the DNA. TRBV21-1 counts as a pseudogene. This CDR3 has 15 residues. The chain's CDR3 is CASSITSGVNNEQFF. Here the CDR3 DNA reads TGTGCCAGCAGCATAACTAGCGGGGTTAACAATGAGCAGTTCTTC.

The chain has TRBV6-6 and TRBJ2-5, with TRBD2 identical over 8 bases. J was trimmed by 1 base and V by 8 bases; bases with no gene match: 3. The V gene's germline CDR1 is MNHNY and CDR2 SVGAGI (reference sequence). CDR3 length: 13 amino acids. CDR3 loop: CASLAGFQETQYF. The CDR3 coding sequence is TGTGCCAGCTTAGCGGGATTCCAAGAGACCCAGTACTTC.

V gene TRBV7-3 combines with J gene TRBJ2-1; 9 bases align to TRBD2. Germline CDR1 is SGHTA and CDR2 is FQGTGA. J was trimmed by 8 bases and V by 3 bases; bases with no gene match: 11. CDR3 length: 16 amino acids. The CDR3 nucleotides read TGTGCCAGCAGCTTTCGCGGGGGGGCCTTTATAGATGAGCAGTTCTTC. Translation: CASSFRGGAFIDEQFF.

This chain uses TRBV7-8 with TRBJ1-1; D remains unclear. Between the trimmed V and J ends, which lost 0 bases and 1 base, there was a span of 9 bases. This CDR3 spans 15 amino acids. Germline values: CDR1 SGHVS, CDR2 FQNEAQ. CDR3: CASSLAPTPNTEAFF. The CDR3 region has the DNA TGTGCCAGCAGCTTAGCGCCGACTCCGAACACTGAAGCTTTCTTT. Combining the CDR3 with reference TRBV7-8 and TRBJ1-1 gives the whole variable domain GAGVSQSPRYKVAKRGQDVALRCDPISGHVSLFWYQQALGQGPEFLTYFQNEAQLDKSGLPSDRFFAERPEGSVSTLKIQRTQQEDSAVYLCASSLAPTPNTEAFFGQGTRLTVV.

The chain combines TRBV19 with TRBJ2-5, with TRBD1 identical over 7 bases. This CDR3 has 17 residues. Per germline, CDR1 LNHDA and CDR2 SQIVND (reference sequence). V lost 2 bases to trimming and J lost 3 bases; unmatched junction nucleotides: 12. CDR3 coding DNA: TGTGCCAGTAGTATAATGTTCGGGACAGTAGGAAAAGAGACCCAGTACTTC. Protein sequence: CASSIMFGTVGKETQYF.

This rearrangement joins TRBV19 to TRBJ2-2; D is ambiguous. This CDR3 contains 14 residues. Between the trimmed V and J ends, which lost 8 bases and 2 bases, there was a span of 12 bases. Germline CDR1 and CDR2: LNHDA and SQIVND (reference sequence). The CDR3 sequence: CASCDIPNTGELFF. The CDR3 coding sequence is TGTGCCAGTTGTGACATACCCAACACCGGGGAGCTGTTTTTT.